This is a list of T cell receptor beta chains from one sample in a study of long-term antiretroviral therapy in people with HIV. The method was immunoSEQ multiplex PCR; TCRdb's version includes in-frame clones alone and lacks a portion of them. The sample lists about 39,000 clones, roughly nine tenths seen once, with roughly 4% in the top ten. Sample: unsorted PBMCs, taken 1.2 years after starting antiretroviral therapy. The receptors stem from a woman aged 45 to 65 with HIV. The CDR3 runs from the conserved cysteine through the conserved F or W. The D gene is left open where the match is weak. Not every row has a clone size; where given, it reads once, few, many or a size class.

V gene: TRBV9; clone size: NA; J gene: TRBJ1-1; D gene: NA; CDR3 protein: CASSVGAMNTEAFF; CDR3 DNA: TGTGCCAGCAGCGTTGGGGCGATGAACACTGAAGCTTTCTTT
V gene: TRBV7-2; clone size: once; J gene: TRBJ2-5; D gene: TRBD2; CDR3 protein: CASSWPRIGLAKETQYF; CDR3 DNA: TGTGCCAGCAGCTGGCCTAGAATTGGACTAGCGAAAGAGACCCAGTACTTC
V gene: TRBV4-1; clone size: NA; J gene: TRBJ2-7; D gene: TRBD1; CDR3 protein: CASSHPGGLREQYF; CDR3 DNA: TGCGCCAGCAGTCATCCAGGGGGCCTACGCGAGCAGTACTTC
V gene: TRBV11-2; clone size: NA; J gene: TRBJ1-2; D gene: NA; CDR3 protein: CASSRLGGYGYTF; CDR3 DNA: TGTGCCAGCAGCCGATTGGGAGGGTATGGCTACACCTTC
V gene: TRBV7-2; clone size: NA; J gene: TRBJ1-3; D gene: NA; CDR3 protein: CASSQIVTGNTIYF; CDR3 DNA: TGTGCCAGCAGCCAGATCGTTACTGGAAACACCATATATTTT
V gene: TRBV10-1; clone size: NA; J gene: TRBJ2-1; D gene: NA; CDR3 protein: CASSGWTRGDNEQFF; CDR3 DNA: TGCGCCAGCAGTGGCTGGACCCGGGGCGACAATGAGCAGTTCTTC
V gene: TRBV18; clone size: NA; J gene: TRBJ2-6; D gene: TRBD1; CDR3 protein: CASSPGAAGGYSGANVLTF; CDR3 DNA: TGTGCCAGCTCACCAGGCGCGGCAGGGGGTTACTCTGGGGCCAACGTCCTGACTTTC
V gene: TRBV5-1; clone size: NA; J gene: TRBJ2-3; D gene: TRBD2; CDR3 protein: CASSLLAGGQRNTQYF; CDR3 DNA: TGCGCCAGCAGCTTACTAGCGGGGGGCCAACGTAATACGCAGTATTTT
V gene: TRBV6-5; clone size: NA; J gene: TRBJ2-2; D gene: TRBD1; CDR3 protein: CASKTGGTGELFF; CDR3 DNA: TGTGCCAGCAAAACAGGGGGCACCGGGGAGCTGTTTTTT
V gene: TRBV12-1; clone size: NA; J gene: TRBJ1-1; D gene: NA; CDR3 protein: CASSYLYNGECTEAFF; CDR3 DNA: TGTGCCAGCAGTTATTTATATAACGGGGAATGTACTGAAGCTTTCTTT
V gene: TRBV6-5; clone size: NA; J gene: TRBJ1-4; D gene: NA; CDR3 protein: CASSYGTPNEKLFF; CDR3 DNA: TGTGCCAGCAGTTACGGGACACCTAATGAAAAACTGTTTTTT
V gene: TRBV29-1; clone size: NA; J gene: TRBJ2-5; D gene: NA; CDR3 protein: CSVEGTQETQYF; CDR3 DNA: TGCAGCGTTGAAGGCACCCAAGAGACCCAGTACTTC
V gene: TRBV6-5; clone size: NA; J gene: TRBJ1-1; D gene: NA; CDR3 protein: CASTFRVGTEAFF; CDR3 DNA: TGTGCCAGCACCTTCAGGGTAGGGACTGAAGCTTTCTTT
V gene: TRBV30; clone size: NA; J gene: TRBJ1-3; D gene: NA; CDR3 protein: CAWTAGGNTIYF; CDR3 DNA: TGTGCCTGGACTGCAGGGGGAAACACCATATATTTT
V gene: TRBV5-4; clone size: NA; J gene: TRBJ2-3; D gene: TRBD1; CDR3 protein: CASSSPGQADYTQYF; CDR3 DNA: TGTGCCAGCAGCTCTCCGGGACAGGCCGACTATACGCAGTATTTT
V gene: TRBV7-6; clone size: NA; J gene: TRBJ2-2; D gene: TRBD1; CDR3 protein: CASSLLGTGLTAGELFF; CDR3 DNA: TGTGCCAGCAGCTTACTGGGGACAGGGCTCACGGCCGGGGAGCTGTTTTTT
V gene: TRBV5-4; clone size: NA; J gene: TRBJ2-2; D gene: TRBD2; CDR3 protein: CASSLPELAGGPVTGELFF; CDR3 DNA: TGTGCCAGCAGCTTGCCCGAACTAGCGGGGGGGCCAGTCACCGGGGAGCTGTTTTTT
V gene: TRBV27; clone size: NA; J gene: TRBJ1-6; D gene: NA; CDR3 protein: CASSGYRDNSPLHF; CDR3 DNA: TGTGCCAGCAGTGGCTATAGGGATAATTCACCCCTCCACTTT
V gene: TRBV2; clone size: NA; J gene: TRBJ1-4; D gene: NA; CDR3 protein: CASSYTGFREKLFF; CDR3 DNA: TGTGCCAGCAGTTACACAGGGTTTAGGGAAAAACTGTTTTTT
V gene: TRBV7-2; clone size: NA; J gene: TRBJ2-5; D gene: NA; CDR3 protein: CASSSTLHGGLGETQYF; CDR3 DNA: TGTGCCAGCAGCTCGACACTACACGGGGGGCTAGGAGAGACCCAGTACTTC
V gene: TRBV7-2; clone size: NA; J gene: TRBJ2-3; D gene: TRBD2; CDR3 protein: CASSLEAGESDTQYF; CDR3 DNA: TGTGCCAGTAGCTTAGAAGCGGGGGAGTCAGATACGCAGTATTTT
V gene: TRBV5-1; clone size: NA; J gene: TRBJ1-1; D gene: TRBD1; CDR3 protein: CASSPRQGATEAFF; CDR3 DNA: TGCGCCAGCAGCCCCCGACAGGGGGCCACTGAAGCTTTCTTT
V gene: TRBV6-1; clone size: few; J gene: TRBJ2-7; D gene: NA; CDR3 protein: CASSEQGSSYEQYF; CDR3 DNA: TGTGCCAGCAGTGAACAGGGGAGCTCCTACGAGCAGTACTTC
V gene: TRBV2; clone size: NA; J gene: TRBJ2-7; D gene: NA; CDR3 protein: CASSGSTASYEQYF; CDR3 DNA: TGTGCCAGCAGTGGTTCGACGGCTTCCTACGAGCAGTACTTC
V gene: TRBV4-2; clone size: once; J gene: TRBJ2-3; D gene: TRBD2; CDR3 protein: CASSQDPSSGGASDTQYF; CDR3 DNA: TGTGCCAGCAGCCAAGATCCGAGTAGCGGGGGGGCATCGGATACGCAGTATTTT
V gene: TRBV7-2; clone size: once; J gene: TRBJ2-7; D gene: NA; CDR3 protein: CASSPGIPYEQYF; CDR3 DNA: TGTGCCAGCAGCCCTGGGATTCCGTACGAGCAGTACTTC
V gene: TRBV13; clone size: NA; J gene: TRBJ1-1; D gene: NA; CDR3 protein: CASSLAGAGAFF; CDR3 DNA: TGTGCCAGCAGCTTAGCAGGGGCAGGGGCTTTCTTT
V gene: TRBV19; clone size: NA; J gene: TRBJ2-5; D gene: TRBD1; CDR3 protein: CASSTRDRELSETQYF; CDR3 DNA: TGTGCCAGTAGTACCCGGGACAGGGAGTTGTCAGAGACCCAGTACTTC
V gene: TRBV30; clone size: NA; J gene: TRBJ1-6; D gene: NA; CDR3 protein: CAWGGEYNSPLHF; CDR3 DNA: TGTGCCTGGGGTGGCGAGTATAATTCACCCCTCCACTTT
V gene: TRBV7-8; clone size: NA; J gene: TRBJ2-5; D gene: NA; CDR3 protein: CASSLVSTETQYF; CDR3 DNA: TGTGCCAGCAGCTTAGTAAGCACGGAGACCCAGTACTTC
V gene: TRBV21-1; clone size: NA; J gene: TRBJ1-3; D gene: NA; CDR3 protein: CASSKARIKTSGNTIYF; CDR3 DNA: TGTGCCAGCAGCAAAGCGAGGATAAAAACCTCTGGAAACACCATATATTTT
V gene: TRBV18; clone size: NA; J gene: TRBJ2-3; D gene: TRBD2; CDR3 protein: CASSPRFRAGGDTDTQYF; CDR3 DNA: TGTGCCAGCTCACCCCGATTTAGAGCGGGGGGGGACACAGATACGCAGTATTTT